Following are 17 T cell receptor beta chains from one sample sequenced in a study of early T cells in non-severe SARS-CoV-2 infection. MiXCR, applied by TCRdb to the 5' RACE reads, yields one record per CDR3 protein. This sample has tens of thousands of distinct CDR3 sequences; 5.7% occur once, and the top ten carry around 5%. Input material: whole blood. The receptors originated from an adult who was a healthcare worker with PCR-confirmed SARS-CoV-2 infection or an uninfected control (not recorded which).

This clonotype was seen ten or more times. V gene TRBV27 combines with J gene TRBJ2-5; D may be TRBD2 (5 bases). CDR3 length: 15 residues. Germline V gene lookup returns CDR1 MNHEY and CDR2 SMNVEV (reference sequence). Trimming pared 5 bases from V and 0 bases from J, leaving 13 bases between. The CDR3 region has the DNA TGTGCCAGCAGTCCCCCGGGGAGTTACCAAGAGACCCAGTACTTC. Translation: CASSPPGSYQETQYF.

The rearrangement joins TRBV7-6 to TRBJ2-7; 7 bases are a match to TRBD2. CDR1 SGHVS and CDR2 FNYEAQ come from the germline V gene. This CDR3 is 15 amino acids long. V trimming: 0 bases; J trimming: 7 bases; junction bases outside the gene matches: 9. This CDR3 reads CASSLAQGRAREQYF. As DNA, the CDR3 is TGTGCCAGCAGCTTAGCGCAAGGGAGGGCCCGGGAGCAGTACTTC.

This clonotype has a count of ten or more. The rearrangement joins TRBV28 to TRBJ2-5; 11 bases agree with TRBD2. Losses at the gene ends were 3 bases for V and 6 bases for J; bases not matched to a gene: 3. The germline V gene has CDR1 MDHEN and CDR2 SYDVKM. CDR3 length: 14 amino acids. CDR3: CASSLTSGTKTQYF. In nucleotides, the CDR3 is TGTGCCAGCAGTTTGACTAGCGGGACAAAGACCCAGTACTTC.

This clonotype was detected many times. CDR3 loop: CASSSYRNTGELFF. CDR3 DNA sequence: TGTGCCAGCAGCTCCTATCGGAACACCGGGGAGCTGTTTTTT. The rearrangement links TRBV11-3 to TRBJ2-2; D unresolved. The CDR3 sequence is 14 residues long. Germline lookup yields CDR1 SGHNT and CDR2 YENEEA. V lost 4 bases to trimming and J lost 1 base, with 7 bases between them.

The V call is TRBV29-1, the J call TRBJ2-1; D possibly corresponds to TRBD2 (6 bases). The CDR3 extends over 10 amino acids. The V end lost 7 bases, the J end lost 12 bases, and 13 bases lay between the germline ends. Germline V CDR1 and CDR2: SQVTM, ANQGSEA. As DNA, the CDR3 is TGCAGCGCCGTCGTGGAGGGGCAGTTCTTC. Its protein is CSAVVEGQFF.

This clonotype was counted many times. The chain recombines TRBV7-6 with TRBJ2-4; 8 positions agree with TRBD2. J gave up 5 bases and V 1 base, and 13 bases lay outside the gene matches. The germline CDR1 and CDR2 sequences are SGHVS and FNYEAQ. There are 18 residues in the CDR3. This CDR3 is CASSLDQGPLRGENIQYF. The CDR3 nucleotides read TGTGCCAGCAGCTTAGACCAAGGGCCCTTGCGGGGGGAAAACATTCAGTACTTC.

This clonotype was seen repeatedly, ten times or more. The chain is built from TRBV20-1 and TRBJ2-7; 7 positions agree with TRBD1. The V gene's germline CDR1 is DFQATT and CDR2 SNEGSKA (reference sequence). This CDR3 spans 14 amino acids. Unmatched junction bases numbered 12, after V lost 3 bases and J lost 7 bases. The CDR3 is CSARGVGGGWEQYF. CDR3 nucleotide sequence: TGCAGTGCTAGGGGAGTAGGGGGCGGTTGGGAGCAGTACTTC.

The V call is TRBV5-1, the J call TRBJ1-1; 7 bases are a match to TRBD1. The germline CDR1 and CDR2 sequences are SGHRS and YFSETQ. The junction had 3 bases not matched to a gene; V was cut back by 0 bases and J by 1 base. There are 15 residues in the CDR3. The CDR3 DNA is TGCGCCAGCAGCTTGGTGGGGACAGCGAACACTGAAGCTTTCTTT. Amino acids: CASSLVGTANTEAFF.

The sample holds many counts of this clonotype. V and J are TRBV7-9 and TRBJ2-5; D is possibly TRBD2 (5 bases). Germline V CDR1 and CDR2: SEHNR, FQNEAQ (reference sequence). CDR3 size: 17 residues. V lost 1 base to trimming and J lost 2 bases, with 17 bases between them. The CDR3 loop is CASSLVPEDWPQETQYF. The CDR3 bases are TGTGCCAGCAGCTTAGTCCCCGAGGACTGGCCACAAGAGACCCAGTACTTC.

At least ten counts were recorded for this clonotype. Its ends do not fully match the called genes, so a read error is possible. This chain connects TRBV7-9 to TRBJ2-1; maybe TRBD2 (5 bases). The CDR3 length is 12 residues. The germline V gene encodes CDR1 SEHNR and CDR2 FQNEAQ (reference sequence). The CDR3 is CASSLNTASLLF. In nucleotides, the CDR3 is TGTGCCAGCAGCTTAAATACTGCTAGCCTCCTCTTC.

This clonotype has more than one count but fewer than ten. Here the CDR3 reads CATSRGGQVYEQYF. The CDR3 region has the DNA TGTGCCACCAGCAGAGGGGGACAGGTCTACGAGCAGTACTTC. The J gene is TRBJ2-7, the V gene TRBV15, with TRBD1 matching 8 bases. The CDR3 is made up of 14 amino acids. The V gene end was trimmed by 1 base and the J gene end by 3 bases; junction bases not matched to a gene: 2. Germline V gene data show CDR1 as LNHNV and CDR2 as YYDKDF (reference sequence).

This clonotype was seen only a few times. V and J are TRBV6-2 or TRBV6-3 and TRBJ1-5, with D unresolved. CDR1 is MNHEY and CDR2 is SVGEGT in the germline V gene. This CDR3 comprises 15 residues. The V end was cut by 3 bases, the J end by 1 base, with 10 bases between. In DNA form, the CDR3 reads TGTGCCAGCAGTTATAGAGACGGAAGCAATCAGCCCCAGCATTTT. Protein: CASSYRDGSNQPQHF.

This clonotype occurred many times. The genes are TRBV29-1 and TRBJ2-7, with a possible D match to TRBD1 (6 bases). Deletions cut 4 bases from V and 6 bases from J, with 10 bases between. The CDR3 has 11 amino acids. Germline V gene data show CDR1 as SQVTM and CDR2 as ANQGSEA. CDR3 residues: CSVAQGSEQYV. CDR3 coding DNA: TGCAGCGTTGCGCAGGGGTCCGAGCAGTACGTC.

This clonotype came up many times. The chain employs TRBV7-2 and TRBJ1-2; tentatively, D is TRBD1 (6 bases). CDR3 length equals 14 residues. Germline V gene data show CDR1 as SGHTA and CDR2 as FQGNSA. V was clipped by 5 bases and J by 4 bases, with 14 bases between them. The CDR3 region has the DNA TGTGCCAGCAGCCTCCAGGGACAAGGCTATGGCTACACCTTC. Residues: CASSLQGQGYGYTF.

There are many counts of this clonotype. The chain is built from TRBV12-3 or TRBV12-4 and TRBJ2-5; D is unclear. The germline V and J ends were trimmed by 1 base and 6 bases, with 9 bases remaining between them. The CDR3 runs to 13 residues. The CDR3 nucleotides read TGTGCCAGCAGTTTAGGGGTACAGAAGACCCAGTACTTC. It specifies CASSLGVQKTQYF.

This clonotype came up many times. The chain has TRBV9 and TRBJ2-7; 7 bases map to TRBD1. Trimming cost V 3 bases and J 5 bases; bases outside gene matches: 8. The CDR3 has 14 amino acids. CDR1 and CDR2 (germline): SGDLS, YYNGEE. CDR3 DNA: TGTGCCAGCAGCGAGGGAAGGACAGGAGACGAGCAGTACTTC. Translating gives CASSEGRTGDEQYF.

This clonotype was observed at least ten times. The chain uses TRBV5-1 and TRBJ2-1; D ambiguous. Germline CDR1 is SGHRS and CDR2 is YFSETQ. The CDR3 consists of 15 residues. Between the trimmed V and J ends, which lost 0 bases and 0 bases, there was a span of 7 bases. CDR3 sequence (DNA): TGCGCCAGCAGCTTGGACGGAAGCTCCTACAATGAGCAGTTCTTC. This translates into CASSLDGSSYNEQFF.